The 8 T cell receptor beta chains given below trace back to one sample, sequenced in a study of beta chain features in type 1 diabetes. All of the isolated RNA was reverse transcribed, so expressed TCRB transcripts were sequenced. Repertoires were generated with immunoSEQ multiplex PCR, while TCRdb's copy carries only in-frame clones and drops some. The table shows 120,000 to 150,000 clones, with around 9.3% occurring only once. The sequencing input was naive CD4+ T cells from blood. The origin of the receptors is a man aged 18-30 years in good health.

In its sample, this clone was seen a few times. This rearrangement joins TRBV5-1 to TRBJ1-5; D is unclear. The CDR3 is made up of 15 amino acids. The V end was cut by 1 base, the J end by 11 bases, with 19 bases between. CDR1 and CDR2 (germline): SGHRS, YFSETQ. The CDR3 region has the DNA TGCGCCAGCAGCTTGTTCACAAGGTCAGTCGGGTCCCAGCATTTT. This translates into CASSLFTRSVGSQHF. Using reference TRBV5-1 and TRBJ1-5 for the parts outside the CDR3, the full variable domain is KAGVTQTPRYLIKTRGQQVTLSCSPISGHRSVSWYQQTPGQGLQFLFEYFSETQRNKGNFPGRFSGRQFSNSRSEMNVSTLELGDSALYLCASSLFTRSVGSQHFGDGTRLSIL.

The V gene is TRBV5-1, the J gene TRBJ2-5, with 8 bases fitting TRBD1. The CDR3 extends over 14 amino acids. Germline V gene data show CDR1 as SGHRS and CDR2 as YFSETQ. V lost 3 bases and J lost 2; bases outside the gene matches: 3. CDR3 bases: TGCGCCAGCAGCTCGGGGACAGGTCAAGAGACCCAGTACTTC. As protein: CASSSGTGQETQYF.

The rearrangement links TRBV11-2 to TRBJ2-3; 7 positions agree with TRBD1. The V segment lost 4 bases and the J segment 0 bases; nucleotides outside the gene matches: 4. The CDR3 extends over 15 amino acids. Germline V gene lookup returns CDR1 SGHAT and CDR2 FQNNGV. This CDR3 reads CASSWTGPSTDTQYF. In DNA form, the CDR3 reads TGTGCCAGCAGCTGGACAGGCCCTAGCACAGATACGCAGTATTTT.

V gene TRBV9 combines with J gene TRBJ2-3; 12 bases agree with TRBD2. The ends lost 4 bases at V and 2 bases at J; junction bases unmatched: 5. This CDR3 is 16 amino acids long. Germline assignment: CDR1 SGDLS and CDR2 YYNGEE. The CDR3 protein is CASSSGLAGNTDTQYF. CDR3 nucleotide sequence: TGTGCCAGCAGCTCCGGACTAGCGGGGAACACAGATACGCAGTATTTT. Full variable domain (remainder filled in from reference TRBV9 and TRBJ2-3): DSGVTQTPKHLITATGQRVTLRCSPRSGDLSVYWYQQSLDQGLQFLIQYYNGEERAKGNILERFSAQQFPDLHSELNLSSLELGDSALYFCASSSGLAGNTDTQYFGPGTRLTVL.

The table lists this clone with a few counts. V is TRBV30 and J is TRBJ1-5, with a possible D match to TRBD1 (5 bases). CDR1 GTSNPN and CDR2 SVGIG come from the germline V gene (reference sequence). V was pared by 0 bases and J by 7 bases, with 10 bases between. This CDR3 is built from 13 residues. For the CDR3, the DNA is TGTGCCTGGAGTGTAGGGCGGGACCAGCCCCAGCATTTT. Its translation: CAWSVGRDQPQHF.

This clone was counted between two and nine times. J is TRBJ1-2 and V is TRBV18, with TRBD1 identical over 7 bases. The CDR3 contains 14 residues. Germline CDR1 KGHSH, CDR2 LQKENI. Trimming removed 0 bases from V and 7 bases from J; junction bases left unmatched: 5. CDR3 DNA: TGTGCCAGCTCACCACCGAGGGGGCTGGGTGGCTACACCTTC. It yields the protein CASSPPRGLGGYTF.

This clone was picked up a small number of times. V is TRBV3-2 and J is TRBJ1-6; TRBD1, the table's D call, lacks a check against the DNA. TRBV3-2 is labeled a pseudogene. CDR3 length: 9 amino acids. The CDR3 DNA sequence: TGTGGGGCGAATTCACCCCTCCACTTT. Translation gives CGANSPLHF.

The rearrangement links TRBV7-2 to TRBJ1-2; 8 bases are a match to TRBD1. After removal of 6 bases from V and 4 bases from J, the junction contained 7 bases not matched to a gene. Germline V gene lookup returns CDR1 SGHTA and CDR2 FQGNSA. The CDR3 is 14 amino acids. CDR3 nucleotides: TGTGCCAGCAGTACCGGGACAGGAATCTATGGCTACACCTTC. Its protein is CASSTGTGIYGYTF. The entire variable domain, with the rest obtained from reference TRBV7-2 and TRBJ1-2, is as follows: GAGVSQSPSNKVTEKGKDVELRCDPISGHTALYWYRQSLGQGLEFLIYFQGNSAPDKSGLPSDRFSAERTGGSVSTLTIQRTQQEDSAVYLCASSTGTGIYGYTFGSGTRLTVV.